Below are 13 T cell receptor beta chains sequenced from a single sample in a study of CD8 T cells in Susac syndrome. Reverse transcription used roughly 0.5 to 1 ug RNA and random hexamers. TCRdb ran MiXCR on the immunoSEQ multiplex PCR reads and lists one entry per CDR3 protein. Here the sample spans around 200,000 distinct CDR3 sequences, 95% being singletons. The sequenced sample was CD4+ T cells from PBMCs. The source of these receptors is a human donor in good health.

The V and J genes are TRBV11-2 and TRBJ1-4; D is ambiguous. The germline V gene has CDR1 SGHAT and CDR2 FQNNGV. This CDR3 region has 18 residues. V was clipped by 5 bases and J by 1 base, with 20 bases between them. CDR3 protein: CASSTIRALPGTNEKLFF. The CDR3 DNA reads TGTGCCAGCAGCACCATCCGGGCCCTACCCGGAACTAATGAAAAACTGTTTTTT.

The genes are TRBV20-1 and TRBJ2-3; TRBD2 agrees at 7 bases. V was pared by 4 bases and J by 1 base, with 5 bases of the junction left unmatched. This CDR3 is 14 amino acids long. Germline CDR1 is DFQATT and CDR2 is SNEGSKA (reference sequence). In nucleotides, the CDR3 is TGCAGTGCTATAGAAGCGGGACGCACAGATACGCAGTATTTT. Its translation is CSAIEAGRTDTQYF.

The chain couples TRBV3-1 to TRBJ2-1; 8 bases are shared with TRBD2. CDR1 and CDR2 (germline): LGHDT, YNNKEL (reference sequence). The length of the CDR3 is 14 residues. V was pared by 11 bases and J by 1 base, with 7 bases of the junction left unmatched. The CDR3 DNA reads TGTGCCGGGGACACTAGCGGTTCCTACAATGAGCAGTTCTTC. It translates to CAGDTSGSYNEQFF.

This chain connects TRBV19 to TRBJ2-3; no firm D call. The germline V gene has CDR1 LNHDA and CDR2 SQIVND (reference sequence). V was pared by 6 bases and J by 0 bases, with 10 bases between. This CDR3 is built from 14 residues. The CDR3 DNA reads as TGTGCCAGTAGGGCGCAGGTCAGCACAGATACGCAGTATTTT. Protein: CASRAQVSTDTQYF.

This sequence joins TRBV12-3 or TRBV12-4 and TRBJ2-2, with TRBD2 as a possible D gene (6 bases). Trimming cost V 5 bases and J 4 bases, with 17 bases left between them. This CDR3 contains 16 residues. The CDR3 coding sequence is TGTGCCAGCAGTCCCTCCGGGCGGGGACCCACCGGGGAGCTGTTTTTT. It codes for CASSPSGRGPTGELFF.

The CDR3 here is CSVAGGGGEKLFF. In DNA, the CDR3 is TGCAGCGTGGCAGGGGGCGGGGGTGAAAAACTGTTTTTT. The V call is TRBV29-1, the J call TRBJ1-4, with TRBD1 matching over 8 bases. J lost 7 bases, V lost 6 bases, and 7 bases had no gene match. This CDR3 has 13 amino acids. Germline V gene sequence: CDR1 SQVTM, CDR2 ANQGSEA.

Here the CDR3 reads CASSQGALYNEQFF. CDR3 bases: TGTGCCAGCAGCCAAGGCGCTCTCTACAATGAGCAGTTCTTC. V and J are TRBV14 and TRBJ2-1; the D is unclear. The CDR3 runs 14 residues. V shed 1 base and J shed 3 bases, with 7 bases lying between them. Germline lookup yields CDR1 SGHDN and CDR2 FVKESK.

The V call is TRBV5-1, the J call TRBJ1-2; 10 bases match TRBD1. The CDR3 is 16 amino acids. With 0 bases clipped from V and 6 bases from J, the junction kept 8 bases outside the gene matches. CDR1 is SGHRS and CDR2 is YFSETQ in the germline V gene. The CDR3 nucleotides are TGCGCCAGCAGCTTGGAAGGACAGGGGGGTTTGGATGGCTACACCTTC. Amino acid sequence: CASSLEGQGGLDGYTF.

This clonotype has only a few counts. The gene calls are TRBV7-2 and TRBJ2-3, with D hard to call. This CDR3 comprises 10 residues. V was clipped by 11 bases and J by 0 bases, with 3 bases between them. Germline V gives CDR1 SGHTA, CDR2 FQGNSA. The CDR3 is CASSTDTQYF. In DNA, the CDR3 is TGTGCCTCTAGCACAGATACGCAGTATTTT.

The V and J genes are TRBV25-1 and TRBJ1-2; no clear D gene. In germline, CDR1 is MGHDK, CDR2 SYGVNS. Trimming took off 1 base at V and 5 bases at J, with 8 bases between the two ends. This CDR3 has 13 residues. CDR3: CASSESGRYGYTF. The DNA of the CDR3 is TGTGCCAGCAGTGAATCCGGCAGGTATGGCTACACCTTC.

The rearrangement joins TRBV25-1 to TRBJ1-6; D not certain. Germline V lookup: CDR1 MGHDK, CDR2 SYGVNS. V lost 4 bases and J lost 8, with 6 bases in between. CDR3 length equals 12 residues. CDR3 in amino acids: CASSVPHSPLHF. In DNA form, the CDR3 reads TGTGCCAGCAGTGTCCCCCATTCACCCCTCCACTTT. Combining the CDR3 with reference TRBV25-1 and TRBJ1-6 gives the whole variable domain EADIYQTPRYLVIGTGKKITLECSQTMGHDKMYWYQQDPGMELHLIHYSYGVNSTEKGDLSSESTVSRIRTEHFPLTLESARPSHTSQYLCASSVPHSPLHFGNGTRLTVT.

The chain has TRBV30 and TRBJ2-1, with D possibly matching TRBD1 (6 bases). Trimming left V 3 bases short and J 1 base short, with 10 bases between. CDR3 length: 14 residues. Germline lookup yields CDR1 GTSNPN and CDR2 SVGIG (reference sequence). As DNA, the CDR3 is TGTGCCTGGAGCCTTGGACAGTCCTACAATGAGCAGTTCTTC. Translating it yields CAWSLGQSYNEQFF.

The chain couples TRBV10-3 to TRBJ2-5; 12 nucleotides agree with TRBD2. CDR1 is ENHRY and CDR2 is SYGVKD in the germline V gene. V lost 9 bases to trimming and J lost 5 bases; unmatched junction nucleotides: 7. The CDR3 has 14 amino acids. The CDR3 loop is CAITSGGTEETQYF. The CDR3 nucleotides read TGTGCCATAACTAGCGGGGGGACTGAGGAGACCCAGTACTTC.